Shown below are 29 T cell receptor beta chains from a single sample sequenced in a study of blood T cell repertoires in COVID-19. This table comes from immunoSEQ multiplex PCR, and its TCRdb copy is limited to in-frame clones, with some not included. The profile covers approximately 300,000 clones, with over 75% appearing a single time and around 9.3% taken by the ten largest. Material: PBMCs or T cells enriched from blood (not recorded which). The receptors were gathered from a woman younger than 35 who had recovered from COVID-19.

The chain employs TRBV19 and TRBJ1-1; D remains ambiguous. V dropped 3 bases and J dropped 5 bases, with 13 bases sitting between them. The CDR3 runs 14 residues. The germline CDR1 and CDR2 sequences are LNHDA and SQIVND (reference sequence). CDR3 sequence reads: CASSMTALGTEAFF. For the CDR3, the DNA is TGTGCCAGTAGTATGACGGCCCTCGGGACTGAAGCTTTCTTT.

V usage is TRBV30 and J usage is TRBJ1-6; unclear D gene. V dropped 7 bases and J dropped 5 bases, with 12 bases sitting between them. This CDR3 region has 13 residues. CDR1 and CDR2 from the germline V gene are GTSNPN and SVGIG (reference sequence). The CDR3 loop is CAFSQQHNSPLHF. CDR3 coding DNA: TGTGCCTTCTCACAGCAGCATAATTCACCCCTCCACTTT.

The chain's CDR3 is CARSLTPGQGNTEAFF. CDR3 bases: TGTGCCAGAAGCTTAACGCCGGGACAGGGGAACACTGAAGCTTTCTTT. The J gene is TRBJ1-1, the V gene TRBV5-3; the match to TRBD1 covers 9 bases. TRBV5-3 falls under the ORF class, with uncertain function. V was clipped by 2 bases and J by 1 base; unmatched bases: 6. The CDR3 has 16 amino acids.

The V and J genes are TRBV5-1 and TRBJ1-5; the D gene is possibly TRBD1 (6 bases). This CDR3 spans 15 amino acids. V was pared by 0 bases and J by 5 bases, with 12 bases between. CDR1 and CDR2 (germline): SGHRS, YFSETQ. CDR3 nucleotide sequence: TGCGCCAGCAGCTTGGCCGGGACAAGAGATCAGCCCCAGCATTTT. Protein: CASSLAGTRDQPQHF.

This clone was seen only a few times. CDR3 nucleotide sequence: TGCACCAGTGACACCAGCCTCGGTGAGCAGTTCTTC. Its protein is CTSDTSLGEQFF. V is TRBV29-1 and J is TRBJ2-1; D ambiguous. Germline lookup yields CDR1 SQVTM and CDR2 ANQGSEA. There are 12 residues in the CDR3.

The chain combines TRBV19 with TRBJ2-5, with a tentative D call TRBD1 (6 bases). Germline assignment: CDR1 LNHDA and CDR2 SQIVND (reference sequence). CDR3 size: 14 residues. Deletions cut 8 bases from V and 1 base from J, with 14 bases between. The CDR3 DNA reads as TGTGCCAGTGCGAGCAGGGGTGTCCAAGAGACCCAGTACTTC. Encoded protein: CASASRGVQETQYF.

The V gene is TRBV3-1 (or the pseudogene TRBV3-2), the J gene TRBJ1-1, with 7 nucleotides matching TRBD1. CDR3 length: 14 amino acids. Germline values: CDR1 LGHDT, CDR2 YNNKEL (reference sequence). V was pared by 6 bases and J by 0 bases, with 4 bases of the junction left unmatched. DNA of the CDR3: TGTGCCAGCAGAAGGACAGGACTGAACACTGAAGCTTTCTTT. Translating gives CASRRTGLNTEAFF.

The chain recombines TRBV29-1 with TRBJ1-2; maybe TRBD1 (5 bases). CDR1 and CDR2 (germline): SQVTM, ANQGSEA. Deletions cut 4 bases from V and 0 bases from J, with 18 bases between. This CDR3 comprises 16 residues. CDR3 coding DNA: TGCAGCGTTGCGTGGACACCCTCCCCAGCTAACTATGGCTACACCTTC. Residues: CSVAWTPSPANYGYTF.

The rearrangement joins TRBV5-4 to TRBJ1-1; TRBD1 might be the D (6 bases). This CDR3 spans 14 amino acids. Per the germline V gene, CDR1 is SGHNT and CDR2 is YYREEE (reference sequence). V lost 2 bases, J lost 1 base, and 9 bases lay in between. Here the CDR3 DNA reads TGTGCCAGCAGCTTTCCAGGGGAGAACACTGAAGCTTTCTTT. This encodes CASSFPGENTEAFF.

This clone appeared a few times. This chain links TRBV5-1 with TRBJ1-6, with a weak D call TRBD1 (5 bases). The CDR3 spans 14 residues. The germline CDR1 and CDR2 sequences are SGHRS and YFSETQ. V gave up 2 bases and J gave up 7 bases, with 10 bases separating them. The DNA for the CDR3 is TGCGCCAGCAGCTTTGGGGGGACGAATTCACCCCTCCACTTT. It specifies CASSFGGTNSPLHF.

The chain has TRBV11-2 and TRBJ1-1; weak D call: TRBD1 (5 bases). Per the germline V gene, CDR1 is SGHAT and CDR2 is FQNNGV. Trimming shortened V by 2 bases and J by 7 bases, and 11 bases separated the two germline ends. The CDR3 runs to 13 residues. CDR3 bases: TGTGCCAGCAGCTTACAATCGGGGGTTGAAGCTTTCTTT. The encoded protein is CASSLQSGVEAFF.

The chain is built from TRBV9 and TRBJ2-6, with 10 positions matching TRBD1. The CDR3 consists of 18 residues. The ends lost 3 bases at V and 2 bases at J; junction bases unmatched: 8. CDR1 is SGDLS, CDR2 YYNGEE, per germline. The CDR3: CASSGDRGTLTGANVLTF. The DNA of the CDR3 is TGTGCCAGCAGCGGGGACAGGGGTACACTGACTGGGGCCAACGTCCTGACTTTC.

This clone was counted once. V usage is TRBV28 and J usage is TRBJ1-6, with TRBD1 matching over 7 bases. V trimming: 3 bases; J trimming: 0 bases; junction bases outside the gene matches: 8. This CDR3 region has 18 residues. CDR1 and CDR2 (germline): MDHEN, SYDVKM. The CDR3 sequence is CASSFDRDTSSYNSPLHF. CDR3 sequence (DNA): TGTGCCAGCAGTTTCGACAGGGACACAAGCTCCTATAATTCACCCCTCCACTTT. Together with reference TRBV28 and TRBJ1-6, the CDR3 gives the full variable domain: DVKVTQSSRYLVKRTGEKVFLECVQDMDHENMFWYRQDPGLGLRLIYFSYDVKMKEKGDIPEGYSVSREKKERFSLILESASTNQTSMYLCASSFDRDTSSYNSPLHFGNGTRLTVT.

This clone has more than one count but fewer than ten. CDR3 nucleotide sequence: TGTGCCAGCAGCATCCGGGACAGGCTCGGGGAGCTGTTTTTT. Protein: CASSIRDRLGELFF. V and J are TRBV5-6 and TRBJ2-2, with TRBD1 matching over 8 bases. The trim removed 4 bases at V and 7 bases at J, leaving 6 bases unmatched. The CDR3 length is 14 residues. Per germline, CDR1 SGHDT and CDR2 YYEEEE.

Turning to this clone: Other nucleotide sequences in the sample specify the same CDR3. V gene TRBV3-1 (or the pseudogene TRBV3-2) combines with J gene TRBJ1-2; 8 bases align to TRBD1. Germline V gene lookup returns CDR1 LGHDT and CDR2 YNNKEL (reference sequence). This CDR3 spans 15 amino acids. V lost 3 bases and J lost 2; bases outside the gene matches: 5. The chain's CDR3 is CASSQRQGANYGYTF. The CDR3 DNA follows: TGTGCCAGCAGCCAGCGTCAGGGGGCGAACTATGGCTACACCTTC.

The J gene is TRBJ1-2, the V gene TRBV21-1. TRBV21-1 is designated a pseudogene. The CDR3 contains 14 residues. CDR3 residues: CASTLSGAGRGYTF. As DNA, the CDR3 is TGTGCCAGCACTCTTAGCGGGGCAGGGCGAGGCTACACCTTC.

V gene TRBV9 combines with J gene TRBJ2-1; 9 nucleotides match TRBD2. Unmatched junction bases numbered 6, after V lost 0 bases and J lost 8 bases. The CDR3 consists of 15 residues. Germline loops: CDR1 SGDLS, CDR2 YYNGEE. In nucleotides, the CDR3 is TGTGCCAGCAGCGTAGGCGGGGGGGAGAATTATGAGCAGTTCTTC. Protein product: CASSVGGGENYEQFF.

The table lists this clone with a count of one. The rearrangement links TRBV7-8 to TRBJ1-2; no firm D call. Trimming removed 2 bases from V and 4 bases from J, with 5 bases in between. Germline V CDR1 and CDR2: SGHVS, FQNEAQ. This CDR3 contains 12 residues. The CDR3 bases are TGTGCCAGCAGCTTACTAGGCTATGGCTACACCTTC. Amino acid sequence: CASSLLGYGYTF.

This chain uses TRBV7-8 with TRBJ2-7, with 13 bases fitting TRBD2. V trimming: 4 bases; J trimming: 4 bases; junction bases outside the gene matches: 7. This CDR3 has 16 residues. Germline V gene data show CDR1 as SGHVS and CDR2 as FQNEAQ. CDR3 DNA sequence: TGTGCCAGCAGCTCCATGACTAGCGGGGGGACTTACGAGCAGTACTTC. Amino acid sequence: CASSSMTSGGTYEQYF.

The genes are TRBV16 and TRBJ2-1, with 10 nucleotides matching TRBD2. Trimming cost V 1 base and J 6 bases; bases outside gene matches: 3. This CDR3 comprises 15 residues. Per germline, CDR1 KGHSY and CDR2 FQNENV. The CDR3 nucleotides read TGTGCCAGCAGCCAATTAAAGCGGGAGGGCAATGAGCAGTTCTTC. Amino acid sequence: CASSQLKREGNEQFF. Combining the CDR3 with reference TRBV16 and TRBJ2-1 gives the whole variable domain GEEVAQTPKHLVRGEGQKAKLYCAPIKGHSYVFWYQQVLKNEFKFLISFQNENVFDETGMPKERFSAKCLPNSPCSLEIQATKLEDSAVYFCASSQLKREGNEQFFGPGTRLTVL.

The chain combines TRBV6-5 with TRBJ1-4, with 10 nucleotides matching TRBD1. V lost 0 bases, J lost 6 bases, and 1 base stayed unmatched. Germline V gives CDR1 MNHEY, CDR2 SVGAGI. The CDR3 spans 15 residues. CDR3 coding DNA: TGTGCCAGCAGTTACTCTGGGACAGGGGATGAAAAACTGTTTTTT. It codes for CASSYSGTGDEKLFF.

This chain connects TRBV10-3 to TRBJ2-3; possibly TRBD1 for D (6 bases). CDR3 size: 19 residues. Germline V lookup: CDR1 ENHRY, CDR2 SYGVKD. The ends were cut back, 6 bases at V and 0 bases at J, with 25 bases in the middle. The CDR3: CAIRDLGTRDNPSTDTQYF. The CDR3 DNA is TGTGCCATCAGGGACCTGGGGACAAGGGATAACCCTAGCACAGATACGCAGTATTTT.

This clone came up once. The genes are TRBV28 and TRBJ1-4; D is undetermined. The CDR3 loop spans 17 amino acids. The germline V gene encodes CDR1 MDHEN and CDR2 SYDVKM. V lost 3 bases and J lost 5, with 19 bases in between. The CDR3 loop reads CASSLGMDRERNEKLFF. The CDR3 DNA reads TGTGCCAGCAGTTTGGGGATGGACCGGGAGAGGAATGAAAAACTGTTTTTT.

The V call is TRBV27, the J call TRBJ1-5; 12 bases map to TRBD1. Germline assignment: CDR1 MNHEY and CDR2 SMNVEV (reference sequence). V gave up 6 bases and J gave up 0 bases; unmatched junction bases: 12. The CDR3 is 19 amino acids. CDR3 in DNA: TGTGCCAGCAGCCGAATGGGACAGGGGGCGAGTTATAGCAATCAGCCCCAGCATTTT. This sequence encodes CASSRMGQGASYSNQPQHF.

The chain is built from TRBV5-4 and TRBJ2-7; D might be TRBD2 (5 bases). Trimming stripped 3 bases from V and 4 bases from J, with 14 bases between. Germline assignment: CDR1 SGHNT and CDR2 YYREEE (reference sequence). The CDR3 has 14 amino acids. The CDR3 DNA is TGTGCCAGCAGCTCCTCGGACGGGGAGTACGAGCAGTACTTC. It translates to CASSSSDGEYEQYF.

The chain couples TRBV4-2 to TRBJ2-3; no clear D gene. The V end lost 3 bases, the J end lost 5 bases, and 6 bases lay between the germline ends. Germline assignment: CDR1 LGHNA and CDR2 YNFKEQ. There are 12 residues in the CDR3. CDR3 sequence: CASSHPGDTQYF. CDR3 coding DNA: TGTGCCAGCAGCCACCCGGGAGATACGCAGTATTTT.

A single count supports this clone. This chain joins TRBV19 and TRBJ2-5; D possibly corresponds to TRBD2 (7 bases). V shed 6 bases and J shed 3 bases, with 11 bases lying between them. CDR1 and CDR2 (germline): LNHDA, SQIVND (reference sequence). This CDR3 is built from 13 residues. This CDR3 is CASREGGKETQYF. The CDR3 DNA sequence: TGTGCCAGTAGAGAGGGGGGGAAAGAGACCCAGTACTTC.

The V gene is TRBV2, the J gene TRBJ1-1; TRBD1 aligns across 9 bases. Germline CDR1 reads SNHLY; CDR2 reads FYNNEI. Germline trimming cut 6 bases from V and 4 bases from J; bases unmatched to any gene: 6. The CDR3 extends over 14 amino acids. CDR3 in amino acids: CASRVLQGATEAFF. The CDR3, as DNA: TGTGCCAGCAGGGTACTACAGGGGGCCACTGAAGCTTTCTTT.

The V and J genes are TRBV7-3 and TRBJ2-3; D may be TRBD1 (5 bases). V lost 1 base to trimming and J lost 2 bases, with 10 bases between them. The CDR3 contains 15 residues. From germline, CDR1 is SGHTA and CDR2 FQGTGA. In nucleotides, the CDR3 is TGTGCCAGCAGCTTAAGGGGCTTCCCCACAGATACGCAGTATTTT. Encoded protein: CASSLRGFPTDTQYF. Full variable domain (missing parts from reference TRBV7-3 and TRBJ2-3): GAGVSQTPSNKVTEKGKYVELRCDPISGHTALYWYRQSLGQGPEFLIYFQGTGAADDSGLPNDRFFAVRPEGSVSTLKIQRTERGDSAVYLCASSLRGFPTDTQYFGPGTRLTVL.